This T cell receptor (beta chain) was documented in a study of molecular identifiers for immune sequencing clone quantification. Ten or more counts support this clonotype. This CDR3 has 18 residues. After removal of 1 base from V and 4 bases from J, the junction contained 9 bases not matched to a gene. Germline lookup yields CDR1 SGHTA and CDR2 FQGNSA. TCRdb independently ran MiXCR on the PCR reads; one entry per CDR3 protein. The table lists 40,000 to 45,000 distinct CDR3 sequences, approximately 17% of them singletons, with roughly 7% in the top ten. The sequence was obtained from a human donor in good health. Some libraries in this study had Jurkat cell RNA spiked in. The J gene is TRBJ2-1, the V gene TRBV7-2; 11 bases match TRBD2. Sequenced: naive CD8+ T cells from blood, with Jurkat cell RNA spiked in. Specified subset: FACS-sorted CD8+CD4-CCR7+CD45RA+ naive T cells. The CDR3 bases are TGTGCCAGCAGCTTAGTAGTGGTGCTAGCGGGAGGATACAATGAGCAGTTCTTC. As protein: CASSLVVVLAGGYNEQFF.